What follows describes a single T cell receptor beta chain. This sample was taken from a study of CD8 T cells in Susac syndrome. The CDR3 is 17 residues long. V lost 0 bases to trimming and J lost 4 bases, with 16 bases between them. The germline V gene has CDR1 SGHVS and CDR2 FNYEAQ. Random hexamers primed reverse transcription of about 0.5 to 1 ug RNA. Amplification of the TCR beta CDR3 was carried out by immunoSEQ multiplex PCR, which spanned a total of 54 Vbeta and 13 Jbeta segments. TCRdb re-analysed the immunoSEQ multiplex PCR reads in MiXCR, keeping a single row per CDR3 protein. The repertoire holds tens of thousands of distinct CDR3 sequences, with more than 85% as singletons.

The chain couples TRBV7-6 to TRBJ1-5; D not resolved. The sequence was obtained from a human donor with multiple sclerosis. Material: CD8+ T cells from PBMCs. This chain's CDR3 is CASSLAEGFSENQPQHF. Written as DNA, the CDR3 is TGTGCCAGCAGCTTAGCAGAGGGTTTTAGCGAGAATCAGCCCCAGCATTTT. Drawing the rest from reference TRBV7-6 and TRBJ1-5, the complete variable domain is GAGVSQSPRYKVTKRGQDVALRCDPISGHVSLYWYRQALGQGPEFLTYFNYEAQQDKSGLPNDRFSAERPEGSISTLTIQRTEQRDSAMYRCASSLAEGFSENQPQHFGDGTRLSIL.